Listed below are T cell receptor beta chains from one sample, sequenced in a study of control samples from healthy donors and cancer patients. Method: immunoSEQ multiplex PCR; TCRdb's copy keeps in-frame clones and lacks some. The sample shows around 95,000 clones, 85% of them seen only once. The material sequenced was blood. These receptors came from a man aged 25 to 45 in good health. The conserved cysteine and the conserved F or W are not part of the CDR3 here. D genes are given only for firm matches.

V gene,D gene,J gene,CDR3 protein
TRBV19,-,TRBJ2-2,ASSTILTGELF
TRBV21-1,-,TRBJ2-1,ASSALRGEYNEQF
TRBV7-8,TRBD2,TRBJ2-1,ASASGGGSYNEQF
TRBV10-2,TRBD1,TRBJ2-7,ASSGNPIRTGPDEQY
TRBV11-1,-,TRBJ1-4,ASSITGSPYEKLF
TRBV5-4,TRBD1,TRBJ2-7,ASSLGGTGSYEQY
TRBV6-6,-,TRBJ1-1,ASSYSGESEAF
TRBV5-1,-,TRBJ1-2,ASSLEPGAYGYT
TRBV2,-,TRBJ2-7,ASNPMGFAYEQY
TRBV10-3,TRBD1,TRBJ2-2,AISESGTGHPGELF
TRBV3-1/TRBV3-2,-,TRBJ2-5,ASSQDGGRETQY
TRBV4-1,-,TRBJ1-2,ASSQDGVNYGYT
TRBV11-2,TRBD1,TRBJ1-4,ASRRGTAENEKLF
TRBV3-1/TRBV3-2,-,TRBJ1-1,ASSQEGGTEAF
TRBV12-3/TRBV12-4,-,TRBJ2-7,ASSRKGYEQY
TRBV9,TRBD1,TRBJ1-1,ASSVTQGAEAF
TRBV28,-,TRBJ2-1,ASKGIESYNEQF
TRBV30,-,TRBJ1-2,AWSVRGHNYGYT
TRBV18,-,TRBJ1-1,ASSRGITMNTEAF
TRBV6-5,-,TRBJ1-3,ASSEYYSGNTIY
TRBV28,-,TRBJ1-3,ASSRDNSGNTIY
TRBV19,TRBD1,TRBJ1-1,ASSSRDRGGGTEAF